The clone carrying this TCR beta chain was counted many times. Antigen specificity is unknown. Trimming at V came to 3 bases and at J to 0 bases, leaving 2 bases not matched to a gene. The CDR3 has 15 residues. Germline CDR1 reads MRHNA; CDR2 reads SNTAGT. cDNA prepared by RNA extraction and subsequent reverse transcription served as the template for sequencing. TCRdb's copy holds only in-frame clones and misses some; the assay was immunoSEQ multiplex PCR. Of 100,000 to 150,000 clones detected, less than 50% appear once; the ten largest clones hold about 10%. This sample was taken from a study of CD8+ T cells in alopecia areata. Overall study findings and caveats: Sharing of TCR sequences between patients (possibly for HLA-related reasons) was less clear than in mice. Lesional scalp displayed greater clonality than normal scalp, most notably in alopecia totalis/universalis.

This TCR derives from a human donor with alopecia areata. The chain has TRBV6-4 and TRBJ2-3, with 8 bases matching TRBD2. Sample: NKG2D-low CD8+ T cells sorted from blood. This CDR3 is CASSETSASTDTQYF. The CDR3 DNA sequence: TGTGCCAGCAGTGAGACTAGCGCTAGCACAGATACGCAGTATTTT.